This T cell receptor beta chain was retrieved from a study of monozygotic twins with inflammatory bowel disease. Comment on this clonotype: Its antigen remains unknown.

The CDR3 loop spans 17 amino acids. Germline V CDR1 and CDR2: SEHNR, FQNEAQ (reference sequence). Using the 5' RACE reads, TCRdb records one entry per CDR3 protein without DNA. Found here are some 400,000 distinct CDR3 sequences; the top ten clones hold about 2.3%. Study results and limitations: IBD patients had lower TCRbeta diversity (inverse Simpson) than healthy co-twins.

This sequence was found in a human donor with ulcerative colitis or Crohn's disease, or a healthy co-twin of an affected twin (not recorded which). Sequencing was done on a sample of blood. The chain has TRBV7-9 and TRBJ1-1; TCRdb's D gene call, TRBD1, goes unchecked for lack of DNA. The CDR3 loop reads CASFTQWGTGTNTEAFF.